This T cell receptor beta chain was sequenced in a study of molecular identifiers for immune sequencing clone quantification. The study, taken as a whole, reports: A shared barcode on identical TCR molecules could lead to underestimated sizes for highly expanded clones.

Comment on this clonotype: The target antigen is unknown.

The authors gated naive CD8 T cells as CD8+CD4-CCR7+CD45RA+ for sorting. With 4 bases removed from V and 0 bases from J, the gap between germline ends came to 7 bases. CDR3 size: 13 residues. Germline V lookup: CDR1 MGHRA, CDR2 YSYEKL. TCRdb recomputed calls from the PCR reads with MiXCR, one row per CDR3 protein. Found here are some 100,000 distinct CDR3 sequences, around 19% of them singletons; the top ten hold 0.75% to 0.95%. Sequencing input: naive CD8+ T cells from blood, with Jurkat cell RNA spiked in. Subset given: FACS-sorted CD8+CD4-CCR7+CD45RA+ naive T cells. This receptor was taken from a human donor in good health. Some libraries in this study had Jurkat cell RNA spiked in. The J gene is TRBJ2-7, the V gene TRBV4-1; D remains ambiguous. Here the CDR3 DNA reads TGCGCCAGCAGCCGAGGCAGCTCCTACGAGCAGTACTTC. This sequence encodes CASSRGSSYEQYF.